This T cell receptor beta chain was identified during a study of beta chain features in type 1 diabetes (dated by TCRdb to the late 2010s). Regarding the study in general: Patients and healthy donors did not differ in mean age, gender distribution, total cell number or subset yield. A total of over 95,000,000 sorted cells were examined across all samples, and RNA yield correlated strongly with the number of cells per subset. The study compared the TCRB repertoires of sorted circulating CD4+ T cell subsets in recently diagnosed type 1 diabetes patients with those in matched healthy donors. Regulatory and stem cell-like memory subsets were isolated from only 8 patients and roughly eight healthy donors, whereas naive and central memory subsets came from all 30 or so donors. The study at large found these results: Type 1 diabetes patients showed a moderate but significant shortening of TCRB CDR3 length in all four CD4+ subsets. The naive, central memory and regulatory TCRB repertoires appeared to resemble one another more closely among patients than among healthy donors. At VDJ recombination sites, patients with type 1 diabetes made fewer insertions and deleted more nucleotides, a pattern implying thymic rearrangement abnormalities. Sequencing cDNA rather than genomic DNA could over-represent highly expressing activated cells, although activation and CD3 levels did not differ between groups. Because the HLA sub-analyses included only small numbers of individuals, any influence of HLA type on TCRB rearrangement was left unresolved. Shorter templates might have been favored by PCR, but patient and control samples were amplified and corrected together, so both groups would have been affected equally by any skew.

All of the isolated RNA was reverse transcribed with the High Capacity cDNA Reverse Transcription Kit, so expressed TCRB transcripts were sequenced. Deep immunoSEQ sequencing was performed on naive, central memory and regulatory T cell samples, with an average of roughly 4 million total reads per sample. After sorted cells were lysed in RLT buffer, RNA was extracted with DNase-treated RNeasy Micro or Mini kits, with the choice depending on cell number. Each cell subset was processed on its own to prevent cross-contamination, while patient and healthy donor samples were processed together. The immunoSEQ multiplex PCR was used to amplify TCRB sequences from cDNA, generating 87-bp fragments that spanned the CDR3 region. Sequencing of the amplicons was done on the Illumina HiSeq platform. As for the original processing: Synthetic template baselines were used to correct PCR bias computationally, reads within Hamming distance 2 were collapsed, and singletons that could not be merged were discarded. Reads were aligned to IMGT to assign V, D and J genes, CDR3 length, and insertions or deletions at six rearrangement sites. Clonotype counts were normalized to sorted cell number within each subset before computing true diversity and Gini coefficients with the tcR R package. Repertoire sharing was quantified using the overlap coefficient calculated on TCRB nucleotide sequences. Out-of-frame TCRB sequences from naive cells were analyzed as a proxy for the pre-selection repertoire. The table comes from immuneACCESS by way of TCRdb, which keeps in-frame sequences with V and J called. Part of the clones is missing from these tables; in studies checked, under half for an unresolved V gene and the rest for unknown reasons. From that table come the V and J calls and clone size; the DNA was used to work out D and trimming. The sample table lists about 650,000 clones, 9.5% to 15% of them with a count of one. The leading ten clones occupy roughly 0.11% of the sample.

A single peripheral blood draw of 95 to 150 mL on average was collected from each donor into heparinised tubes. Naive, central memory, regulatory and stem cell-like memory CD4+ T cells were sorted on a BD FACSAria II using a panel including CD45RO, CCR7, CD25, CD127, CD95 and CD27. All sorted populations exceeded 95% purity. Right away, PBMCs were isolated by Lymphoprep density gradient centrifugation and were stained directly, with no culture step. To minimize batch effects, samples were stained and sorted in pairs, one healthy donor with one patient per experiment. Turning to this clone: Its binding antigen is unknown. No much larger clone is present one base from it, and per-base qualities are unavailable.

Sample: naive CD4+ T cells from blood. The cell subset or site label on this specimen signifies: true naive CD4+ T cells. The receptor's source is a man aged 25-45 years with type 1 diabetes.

DNA sequence: TGTGCCAGCTCACTCGGGACTGCCGCTTTGGCCCTCCACTTT. It codes for CASSLGTAALALHF. The rearrangement joined TRBV18 to TRBJ1-6; the D region possibly corresponds to TRBD1 (5 bases align). The V end loses 4 bases and the J end loses 14 bases, and a stretch of 18 bases separates them. The CDR3 measures 14 amino acids from cysteine to phenylalanine. CDR3 DNA only is kept here, 42 bases in frame from base 1. The germline V gene specifies KGHSH as CDR1 and LQKENI as CDR2.